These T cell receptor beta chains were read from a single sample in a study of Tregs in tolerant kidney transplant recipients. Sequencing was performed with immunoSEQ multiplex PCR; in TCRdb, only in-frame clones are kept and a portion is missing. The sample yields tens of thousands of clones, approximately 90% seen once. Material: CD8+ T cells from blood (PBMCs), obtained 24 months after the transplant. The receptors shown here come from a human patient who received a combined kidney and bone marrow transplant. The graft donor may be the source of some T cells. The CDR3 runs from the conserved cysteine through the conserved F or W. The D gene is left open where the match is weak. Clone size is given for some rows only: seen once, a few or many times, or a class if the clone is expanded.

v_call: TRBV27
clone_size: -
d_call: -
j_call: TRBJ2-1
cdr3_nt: TGTGCCAGCAGTTTATACACGGGGAACAATGAGCAGTTCTTC
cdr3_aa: CASSLYTGNNEQFF

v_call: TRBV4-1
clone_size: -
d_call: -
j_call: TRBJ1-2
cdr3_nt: TGCGCCAGCAGCCCTCTAAGGGGTCTTGGCTACACCTTC
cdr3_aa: CASSPLRGLGYTF

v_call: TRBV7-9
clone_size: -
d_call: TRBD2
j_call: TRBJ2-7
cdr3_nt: TGTGCCAGCAGCGAAGGGACTAGCGGGTACGAGCAGTACTTC
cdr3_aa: CASSEGTSGYEQYF

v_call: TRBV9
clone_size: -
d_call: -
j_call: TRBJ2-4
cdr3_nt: TGTGCCAGCAGCGTAGCAGGGAGGGGGGACATTCAGTACTTC
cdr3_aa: CASSVAGRGDIQYF

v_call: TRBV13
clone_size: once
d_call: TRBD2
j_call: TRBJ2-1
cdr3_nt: TGTGCCAGCAGCCCTGGGAGGGGAGACAATGAGCAGTTCTTC
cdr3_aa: CASSPGRGDNEQFF

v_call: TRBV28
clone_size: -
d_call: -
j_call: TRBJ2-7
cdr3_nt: TGTGCCAGCGGGTCACGAGCGACTCCCTACGAGCAGTACTTC
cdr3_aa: CASGSRATPYEQYF

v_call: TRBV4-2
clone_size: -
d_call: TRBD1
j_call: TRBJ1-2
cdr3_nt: TGTGCCAGCAGCGCACCGGGACAGGTTTTTTATGGCTACACCTTC
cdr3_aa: CASSAPGQVFYGYTF

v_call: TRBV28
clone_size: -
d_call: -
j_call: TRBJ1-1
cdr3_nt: TGTGCCAGCAGTCCGCGCCCCTTCGACAGGCCTAAGAACACTGAAGCTTTCTTT
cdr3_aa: CASSPRPFDRPKNTEAFF

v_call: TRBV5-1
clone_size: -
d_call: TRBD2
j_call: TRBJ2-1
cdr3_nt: TGCGCCAGCAGTGGTACAGCGGGGGGGGACGATGAGCAGTTCTTC
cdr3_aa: CASSGTAGGDDEQFF

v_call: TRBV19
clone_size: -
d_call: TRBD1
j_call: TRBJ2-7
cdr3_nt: TGTGCCAGTAGTATTTCCTTGGGACAGGGCGCTTACGAGCAGTACTTC
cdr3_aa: CASSISLGQGAYEQYF

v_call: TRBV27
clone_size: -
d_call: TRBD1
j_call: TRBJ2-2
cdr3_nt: TGTGCCAGCAGTTTTTTAAGGGGGCGGAACACCGGGGAGCTGTTTTTT
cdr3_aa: CASSFLRGRNTGELFF

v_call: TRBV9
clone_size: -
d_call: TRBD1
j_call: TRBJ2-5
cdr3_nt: TGTGCCAGCAGCGAGCCCCGGACAGGGGGAGAGACCCAGTACTTC
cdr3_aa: CASSEPRTGGETQYF

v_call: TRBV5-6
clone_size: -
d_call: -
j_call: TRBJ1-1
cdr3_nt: TGTGCCAGCAGCGAAAACAGAATTGAAGCTTTCTTT
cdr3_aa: CASSENRIEAFF

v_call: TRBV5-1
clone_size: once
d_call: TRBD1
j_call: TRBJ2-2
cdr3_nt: TGCGCCAGCTTCCCGGGACAGGTCACCGGGGAGCTGTTTTTT
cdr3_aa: CASFPGQVTGELFF

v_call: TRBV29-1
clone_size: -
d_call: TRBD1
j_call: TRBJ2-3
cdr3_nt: TGCAGCCCGGGGGACAGGGTGTTAAGTGAAACTGATTTAGATACGCAGTATTTT
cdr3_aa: CSPGDRVLSETDLDTQYF

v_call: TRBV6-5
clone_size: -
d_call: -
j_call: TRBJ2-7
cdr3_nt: TGTGCCAGCCGTTCTTCTCCCTGGCAGGTTAACTACGAGCAGTACTTC
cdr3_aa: CASRSSPWQVNYEQYF

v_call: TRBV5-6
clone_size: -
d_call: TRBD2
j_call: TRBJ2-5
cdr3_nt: TGTGCCAGCAGCTTGGGCCCTAGCGGGGGGCTAGAGACCCAGTACTTC
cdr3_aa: CASSLGPSGGLETQYF

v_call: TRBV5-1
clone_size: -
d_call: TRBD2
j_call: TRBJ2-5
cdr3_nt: TGCGCCAGCAGCTACACGGGGGGTCGGGAGACCCAGTACTTC
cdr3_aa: CASSYTGGRETQYF

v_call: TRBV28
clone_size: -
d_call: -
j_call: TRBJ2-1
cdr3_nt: TGTGCCAGCAGCCGGCCCCTAGAGAGCTCCTACAATGAGCAGTTCTTC
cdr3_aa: CASSRPLESSYNEQFF

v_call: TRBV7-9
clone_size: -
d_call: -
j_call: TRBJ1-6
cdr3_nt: TGTGCCAGCAGCTTACCCAGCGATTCACCCCTCCACTTT
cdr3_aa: CASSLPSDSPLHF

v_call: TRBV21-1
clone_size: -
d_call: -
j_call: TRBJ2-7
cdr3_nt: TGTGCCAGCAGCAATCGGCACAGGAAATCCTACGAGCAGTACTTC
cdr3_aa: CASSNRHRKSYEQYF

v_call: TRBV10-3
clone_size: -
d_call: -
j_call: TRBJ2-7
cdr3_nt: TGTGCCATCAGTGAGGTCACCTACGAGCAGTACTTC
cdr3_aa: CAISEVTYEQYF

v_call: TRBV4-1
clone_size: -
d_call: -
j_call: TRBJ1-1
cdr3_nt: TGCGCCAGCAGCCAAGAGAGATCAGGAGCTTTCTTT
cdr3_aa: CASSQERSGAFF

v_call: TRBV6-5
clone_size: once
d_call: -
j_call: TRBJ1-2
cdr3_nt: TGTGCCAGCAGTTTTTCAGACACCGATGGCTACACCTTC
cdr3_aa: CASSFSDTDGYTF

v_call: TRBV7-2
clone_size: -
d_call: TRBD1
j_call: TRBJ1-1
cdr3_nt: TGTGCCAGCAGCTTTTGGACAGGGGGTATTCCTGAAGCTTTCTTT
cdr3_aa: CASSFWTGGIPEAFF

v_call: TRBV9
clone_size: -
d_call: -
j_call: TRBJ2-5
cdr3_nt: TGTGCCAGCAGCGTAGCTGGGGCCCGCCGGGAGACCCAGTACTTC
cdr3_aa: CASSVAGARRETQYF

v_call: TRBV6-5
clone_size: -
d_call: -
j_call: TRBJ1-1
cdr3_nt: TGTGCCAGCAGTTATATGGGGCACACTGAAGCTTTCTTT
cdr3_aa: CASSYMGHTEAFF

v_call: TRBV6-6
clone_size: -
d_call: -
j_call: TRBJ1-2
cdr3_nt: TGTGCCAGCACCCCACAAGCGGAGGGAGGCTATGGCTACACCTTC
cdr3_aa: CASTPQAEGGYGYTF

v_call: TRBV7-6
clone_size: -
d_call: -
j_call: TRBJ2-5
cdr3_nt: TGTGCCAGCAGCTTAGCTCTAGCCTCCACGGAGACCCAGTACTTC
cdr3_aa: CASSLALASTETQYF

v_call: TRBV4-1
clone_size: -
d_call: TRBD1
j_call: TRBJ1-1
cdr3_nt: TGCGCCAGCAGCCTAAGGACAGGTAATGAAGCTTTCTTT
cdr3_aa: CASSLRTGNEAFF

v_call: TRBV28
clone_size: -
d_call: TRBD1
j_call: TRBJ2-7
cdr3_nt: TGTGCCAGCAGTTTATTGGGGCGGACAGGGGTCCATCTAACCTCCTACGAGCAGTACTTC
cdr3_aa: CASSLLGRTGVHLTSYEQYF

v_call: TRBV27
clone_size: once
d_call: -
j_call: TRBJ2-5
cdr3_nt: TGTGCCGGGAGAGGGTTCTCGGGGGAAATCCAAGAGACCCAGTACTTC
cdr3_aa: CAGRGFSGEIQETQYF

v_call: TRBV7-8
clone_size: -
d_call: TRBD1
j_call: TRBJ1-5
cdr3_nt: TGTGCCAGCAGCTCCGGACAGGGGAATCAGCCCCAGCATTTT
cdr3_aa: CASSSGQGNQPQHF

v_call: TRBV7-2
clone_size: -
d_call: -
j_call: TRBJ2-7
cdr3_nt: TGTGCCAGCAGCATTCTACGATCCTACGAGCAGTACTTC
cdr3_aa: CASSILRSYEQYF

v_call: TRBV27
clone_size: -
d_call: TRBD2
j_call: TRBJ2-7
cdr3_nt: TGTGCCAGCAGTCCGGTGGGTAGCGGGACCGAGCAGTACTTC
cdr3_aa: CASSPVGSGTEQYF

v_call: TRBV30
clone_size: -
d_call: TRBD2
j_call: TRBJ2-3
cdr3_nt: TGTGCCTGGAGCGCTAGCGGGCCCACAGATACGCAGTATTTT
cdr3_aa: CAWSASGPTDTQYF

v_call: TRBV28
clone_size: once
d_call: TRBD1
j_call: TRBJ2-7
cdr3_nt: TGTGCCAGCGCAGACAGGGTCAATACTGTCTACGAGCAGTACTTC
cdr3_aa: CASADRVNTVYEQYF

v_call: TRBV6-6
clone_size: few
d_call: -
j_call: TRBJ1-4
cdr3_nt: TGTGCCAGCAGACTACGAGATACAACTAATGAAAAACTGTTTTTT
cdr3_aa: CASRLRDTTNEKLFF

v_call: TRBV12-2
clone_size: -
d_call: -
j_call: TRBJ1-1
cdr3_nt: TGTGCAAGTCGCTTAGCACACCGGGACAGGGAGGTAAGACGGAACACTGAAGCTTTCTTT
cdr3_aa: CASRLAHRDREVRRNTEAFF

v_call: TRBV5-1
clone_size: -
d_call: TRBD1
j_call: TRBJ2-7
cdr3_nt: TGCGCCAGCAGCCCGGACAGGGGAGGTCTCTACGAGCAGTACTTC
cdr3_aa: CASSPDRGGLYEQYF